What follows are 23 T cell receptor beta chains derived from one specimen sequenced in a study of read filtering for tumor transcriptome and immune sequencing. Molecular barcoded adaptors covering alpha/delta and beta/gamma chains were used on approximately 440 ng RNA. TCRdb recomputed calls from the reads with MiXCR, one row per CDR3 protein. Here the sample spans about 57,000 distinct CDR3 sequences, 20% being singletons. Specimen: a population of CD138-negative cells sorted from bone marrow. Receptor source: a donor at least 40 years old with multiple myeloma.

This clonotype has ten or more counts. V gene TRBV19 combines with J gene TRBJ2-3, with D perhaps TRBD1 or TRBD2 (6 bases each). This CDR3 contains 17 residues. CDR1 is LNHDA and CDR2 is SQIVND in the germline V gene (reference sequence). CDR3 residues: CATRRTPAGTYTDTQYF. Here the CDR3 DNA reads TGTGCTACTCGAAGAACCCCGGCGGGGACATACACAGATACGCAGTATTTT.

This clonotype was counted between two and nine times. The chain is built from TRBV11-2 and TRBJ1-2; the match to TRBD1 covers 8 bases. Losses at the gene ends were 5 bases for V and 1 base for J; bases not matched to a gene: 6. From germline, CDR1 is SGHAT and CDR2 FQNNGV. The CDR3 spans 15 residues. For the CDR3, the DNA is TGTGCCAGCAGCATGGGGACAGGATATAACTATGGCTACACCTTC. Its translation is CASSMGTGYNYGYTF.

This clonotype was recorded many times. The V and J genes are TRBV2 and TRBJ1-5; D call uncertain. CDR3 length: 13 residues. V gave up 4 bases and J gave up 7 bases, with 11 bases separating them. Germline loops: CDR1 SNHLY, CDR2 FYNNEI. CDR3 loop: CASSVAESQPQHF. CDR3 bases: TGTGCCAGCAGTGTCGCGGAGTCCCAGCCCCAGCATTTT.

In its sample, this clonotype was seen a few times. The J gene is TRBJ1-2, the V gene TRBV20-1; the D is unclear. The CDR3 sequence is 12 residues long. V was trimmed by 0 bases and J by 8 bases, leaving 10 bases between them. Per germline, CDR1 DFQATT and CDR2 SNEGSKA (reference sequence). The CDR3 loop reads CSARDRQSGYTF. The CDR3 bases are TGCAGTGCTAGAGATCGGCAAAGCGGCTACACCTTC.

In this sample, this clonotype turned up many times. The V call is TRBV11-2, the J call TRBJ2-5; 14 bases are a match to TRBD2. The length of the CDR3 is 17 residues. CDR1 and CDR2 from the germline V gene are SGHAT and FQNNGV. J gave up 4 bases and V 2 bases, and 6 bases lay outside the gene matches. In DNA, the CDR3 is TGTGCCAGCAGCTTATTTAGGACTAGCGGGAGGCGAGAGACCCAGTACTTC. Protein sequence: CASSLFRTSGRRETQYF.

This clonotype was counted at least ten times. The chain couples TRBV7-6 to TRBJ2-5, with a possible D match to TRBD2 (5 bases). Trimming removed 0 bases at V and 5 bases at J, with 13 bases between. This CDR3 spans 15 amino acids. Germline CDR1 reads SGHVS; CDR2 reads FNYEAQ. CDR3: CASSLAFGILETQYF. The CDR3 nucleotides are TGTGCCAGCAGCTTAGCGTTCGGGATTTTGGAGACCCAGTACTTC.

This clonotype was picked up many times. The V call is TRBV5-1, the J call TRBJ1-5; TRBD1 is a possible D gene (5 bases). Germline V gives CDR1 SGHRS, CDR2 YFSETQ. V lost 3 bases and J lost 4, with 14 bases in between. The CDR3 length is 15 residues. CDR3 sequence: CASSSYHRRNQPQHF. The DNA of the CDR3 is TGCGCCAGCAGCTCCTACCACAGGAGGAATCAGCCCCAGCATTTT.

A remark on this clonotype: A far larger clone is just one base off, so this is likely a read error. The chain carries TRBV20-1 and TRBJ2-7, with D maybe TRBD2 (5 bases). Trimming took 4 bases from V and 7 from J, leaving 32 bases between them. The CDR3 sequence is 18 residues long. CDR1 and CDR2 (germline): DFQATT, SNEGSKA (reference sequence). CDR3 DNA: TGCAGTGCTATGGCCGCCACATCCCTAGCTTCAATGTCTAATGAGCAGTACTTC. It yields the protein CSAMAATSLASMSNEQYF.

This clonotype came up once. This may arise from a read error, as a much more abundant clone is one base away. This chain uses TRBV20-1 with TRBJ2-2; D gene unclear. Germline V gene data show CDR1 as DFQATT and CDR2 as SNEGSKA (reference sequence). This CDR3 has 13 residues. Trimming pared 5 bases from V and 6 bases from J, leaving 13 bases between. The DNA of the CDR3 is TGCAGTGCTCTGGACCTCGTGCCCGGGGAGCTGTTTTTT. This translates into CSALDLVPGELFF.

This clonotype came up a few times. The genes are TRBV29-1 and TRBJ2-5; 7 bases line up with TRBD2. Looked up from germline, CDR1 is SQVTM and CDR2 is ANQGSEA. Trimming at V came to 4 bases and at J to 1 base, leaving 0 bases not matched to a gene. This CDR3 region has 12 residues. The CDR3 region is CSVASGQETQYF. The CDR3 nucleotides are TGCAGCGTTGCTAGCGGCCAAGAGACCCAGTACTTC.

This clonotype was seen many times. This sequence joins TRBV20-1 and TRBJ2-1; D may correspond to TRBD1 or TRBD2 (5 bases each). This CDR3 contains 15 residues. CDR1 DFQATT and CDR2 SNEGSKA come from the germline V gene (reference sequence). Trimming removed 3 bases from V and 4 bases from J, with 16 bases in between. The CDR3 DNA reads TGCAGTGCTAGTTTGACAGAGGGACCGTACAATGAGCAGTTCTTC. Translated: CSASLTEGPYNEQFF.

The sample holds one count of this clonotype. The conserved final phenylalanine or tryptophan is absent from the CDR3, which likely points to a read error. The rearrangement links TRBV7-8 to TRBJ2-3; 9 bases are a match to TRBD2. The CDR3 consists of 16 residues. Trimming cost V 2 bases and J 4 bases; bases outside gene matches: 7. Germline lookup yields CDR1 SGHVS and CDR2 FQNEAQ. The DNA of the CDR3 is TGTGCCAGCAGCTTACAGCAGCGGGAGGTCGCAGATACGCAGTATATT. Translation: CASSLQQREVADTQYI.

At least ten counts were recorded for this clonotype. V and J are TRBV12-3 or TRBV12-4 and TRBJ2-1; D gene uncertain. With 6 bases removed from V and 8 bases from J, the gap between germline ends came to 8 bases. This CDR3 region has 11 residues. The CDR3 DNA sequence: TGTGCCAGCAGCACAGCTTATGAGCAGTTCTTC. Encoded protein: CASSTAYEQFF.

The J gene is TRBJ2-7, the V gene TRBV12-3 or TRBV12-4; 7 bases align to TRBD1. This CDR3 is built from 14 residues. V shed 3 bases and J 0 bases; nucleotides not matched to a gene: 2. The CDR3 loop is CASSFTGVSYEQYF. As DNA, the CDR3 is TGTGCCAGCAGTTTCACAGGGGTCTCCTACGAGCAGTACTTC.

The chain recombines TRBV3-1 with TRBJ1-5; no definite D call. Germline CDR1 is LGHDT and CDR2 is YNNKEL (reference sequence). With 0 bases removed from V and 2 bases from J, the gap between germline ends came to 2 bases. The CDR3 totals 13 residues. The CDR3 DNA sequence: TGTGCCAGCAGCCAAGATCGCAATCAGCCCCAGCATTTT. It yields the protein CASSQDRNQPQHF.

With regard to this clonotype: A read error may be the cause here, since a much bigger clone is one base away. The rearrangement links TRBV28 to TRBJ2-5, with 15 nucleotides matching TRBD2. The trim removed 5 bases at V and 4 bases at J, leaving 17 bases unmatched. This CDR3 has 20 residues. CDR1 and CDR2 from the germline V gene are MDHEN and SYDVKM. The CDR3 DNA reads TGTGCCAGCAGTCGGGGACTAGCGGGAGGCCGTTCGGCTAAACGAGAGACCCAGTACTTC. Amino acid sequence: CASSRGLAGGRSAKRETQYF.

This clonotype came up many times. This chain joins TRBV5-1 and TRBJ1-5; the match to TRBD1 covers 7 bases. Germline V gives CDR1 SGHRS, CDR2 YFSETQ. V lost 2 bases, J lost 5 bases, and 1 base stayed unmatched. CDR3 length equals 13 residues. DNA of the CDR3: TGCGCCAGCAGCTTTGACAGGGATCAGCCCCAGCATTTT. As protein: CASSFDRDQPQHF.

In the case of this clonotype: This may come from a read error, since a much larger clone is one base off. CDR3 coding DNA: TGTGCCAGCAGCTTAGAAGGGGACTCTAGCGGGAGTGGATCCTACAAGCAGTACTTC. This translates into CASSLEGDSSGSGSYKQYF. The chain is built from TRBV7-9 and TRBJ2-7; 10 bases match TRBD2. The CDR3 is 19 amino acids. The V gene's germline CDR1 is SEHNR and CDR2 FQNEAQ (reference sequence).

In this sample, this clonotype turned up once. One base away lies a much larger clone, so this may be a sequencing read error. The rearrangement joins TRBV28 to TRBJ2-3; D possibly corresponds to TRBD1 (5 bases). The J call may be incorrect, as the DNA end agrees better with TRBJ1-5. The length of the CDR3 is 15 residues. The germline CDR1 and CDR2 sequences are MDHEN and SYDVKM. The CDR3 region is CASGTGTSGRNTQHF. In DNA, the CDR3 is TGTGCCAGCGGTACCGGGACTAGCGGGCGTAATACGCAGCATTTT.

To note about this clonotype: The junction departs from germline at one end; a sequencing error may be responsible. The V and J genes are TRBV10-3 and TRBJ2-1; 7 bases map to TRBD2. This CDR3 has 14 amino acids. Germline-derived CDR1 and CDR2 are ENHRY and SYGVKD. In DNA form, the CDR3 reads TGTGCCATCGGTGAAGGGCTAGCGGTCAATGAGCAGTTCTTC. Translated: CAIGEGLAVNEQFF.

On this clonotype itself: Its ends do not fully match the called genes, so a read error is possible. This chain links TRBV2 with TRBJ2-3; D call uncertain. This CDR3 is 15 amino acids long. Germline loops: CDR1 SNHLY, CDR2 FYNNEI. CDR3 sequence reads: CASSNPPQGLDTRYF. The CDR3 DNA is TGTGCCAGCAGTAACCCCCCCCAAGGCCTCGATACGCGGTATTTT.

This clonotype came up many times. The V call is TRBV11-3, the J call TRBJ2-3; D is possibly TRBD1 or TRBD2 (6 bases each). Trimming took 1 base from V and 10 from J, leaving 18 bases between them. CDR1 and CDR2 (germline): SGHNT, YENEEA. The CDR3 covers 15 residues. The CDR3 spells CASSLADRGLGAQYF. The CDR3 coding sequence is TGTGCCAGCAGCTTAGCCGACCGGGGGCTAGGGGCGCAGTATTTT.

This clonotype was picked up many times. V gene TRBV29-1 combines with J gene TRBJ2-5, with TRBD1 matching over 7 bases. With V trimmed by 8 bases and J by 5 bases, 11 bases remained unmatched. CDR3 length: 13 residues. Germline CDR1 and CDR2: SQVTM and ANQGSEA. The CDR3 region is CSTRTGAQETQYF. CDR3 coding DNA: TGCAGCACGCGCACAGGGGCGCAGGAGACCCAGTACTTC. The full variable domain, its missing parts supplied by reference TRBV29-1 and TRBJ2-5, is SAVISQKPSRDICQRGTSLTIQCQVDSQVTMMFWYRQQPGQSLTLIATANQGSEATYESGFVIDKFPISRPNLTFSTLTVSNMSPEDSSIYLCSTRTGAQETQYFGPGTRLLVL.